This is a list of T cell receptor beta chains from one sample in a study of T cell responses to AZD1222 COVID-19 vaccine. Profiled with immunoSEQ multiplex PCR; TCRdb holds only in-frame clones, not every one. Of about 130,000 clones in the sample, about 88% are singletons; the top ten hold approximately 9.4%. The sequencing used peripheral blood, collected 28 days after the second AZD1222 dose. The receptor set was obtained from an adult who received the AZD1222 COVID-19 vaccine. The CDR3 runs from the conserved cysteine through the conserved F or W. The order of the fields is V gene, clone size, D gene, J gene, CDR3 DNA, CDR3 protein. A D gene is named only where the DNA matches it firmly. Rows may omit the clone size; those that give it use once, few, many or a size class.

TRBV19	-	-	TRBJ1-5	TGTGCCAGTAGTAGGAGGGAGAGTTTTAGCAATCAGCCCCAGCATTTT	CASSRRESFSNQPQHF
TRBV9	-	TRBD1	TRBJ2-1	TGTGCCAGCAGCGTCAACGGACAGGGAGAGGATGAGCAGTTCTTC	CASSVNGQGEDEQFF
TRBV6-5	-	-	TRBJ1-2	TGTGCCAGCAGAGCCAGGCACCCTAACTATGGCTACACCTTC	CASRARHPNYGYTF
TRBV4-1	-	-	TRBJ1-3	TGCGCCAGCAGCCGCCTAGATTTACGGGGGCTTACTGGAAACACCATATATTTT	CASSRLDLRGLTGNTIYF
TRBV5-1	-	TRBD2	TRBJ2-3	TGCGCCAGCAGCTCGTTGATTAGCGGGAGGGCCCCTGATACGCAGTATTTT	CASSSLISGRAPDTQYF
TRBV18	-	-	TRBJ1-1	TGTGCCAGCTCACCACAGGAAATGAACACTGAAGCTTTCTTT	CASSPQEMNTEAFF
TRBV10-3	few	TRBD1	TRBJ1-2	TGTGCCATCAGTGACCTTGACAGGGACCCGTTCCCCTATGGCTACACCTTC	CAISDLDRDPFPYGYTF
TRBV7-9	-	-	TRBJ1-1	TGTGCCAGCAGCTTAGCGCCGAGCGGCTTTGAAGCTTTCTTT	CASSLAPSGFEAFF
TRBV7-2	-	-	TRBJ1-6	TGTGCCAGCAGCCCGGACAGCAATAATTCACCCCTCCACTTT	CASSPDSNNSPLHF
TRBV12-5	-	-	TRBJ1-6	TGTGCTAGTGTCTTGACAGATAATTCACCCCTCCACTTT	CASVLTDNSPLHF
TRBV3-1/TRBV3-2	-	TRBD1	TRBJ1-6	TGTGCCAGCAGCAATAGGCAGGGGGGCTCGTATAATTCACCCCTCCACTTT	CASSNRQGGSYNSPLHF
TRBV10-1	-	TRBD2	TRBJ2-3	TGCGCCAGCAGTACCGTGCGGGGGGATGACACAGATACGCAGTATTTT	CASSTVRGDDTDTQYF
TRBV19	-	-	TRBJ1-1	TGTGCCAGTAGTATAGACCGCCGAGGTCCAGCTTTCTTT	CASSIDRRGPAFF
TRBV18	once	TRBD1	TRBJ1-6	TGTGCCAGCTCGCCTTTGGGCGGGACAGGCGATTCACCCCTCCACTTT	CASSPLGGTGDSPLHF
TRBV27	-	-	TRBJ2-2	TGTGCCAGCAATCTGGGGGTTGGGGGGAACACCGGGGAGCTGTTTTTT	CASNLGVGGNTGELFF
TRBV10-3	-	-	TRBJ1-2	TGTGCCATCAGGGCTACAGCGACCCAGGATGGCTACACCTTC	CAIRATATQDGYTF
TRBV5-1	-	-	TRBJ1-1	TGCGCCAGCAGCTTACAAGGGACGTTGAACACTGAAGCTTTCTTT	CASSLQGTLNTEAFF
TRBV28	-	-	TRBJ1-1	TGTGCCAGCAGCCCCCCCCCTGACGGGGACACTGAAGCTTTCTTT	CASSPPPDGDTEAFF
TRBV13	-	TRBD1	TRBJ1-6	TGTGCCAGCAGCTTAGGCTTGGGACAGTCCATCTCCTATAATTCACCCCTCCACTTT	CASSLGLGQSISYNSPLHF
TRBV7-9	-	-	TRBJ1-5	TGTGCCAGCAGCCCCTACGTTGATCAGCCCCAGCATTTT	CASSPYVDQPQHF
TRBV5-1	-	-	TRBJ2-5	TGCGCCAGCAGCTCCCAAGAGACCCAGTACTTC	CASSSQETQYF
TRBV20-1	-	TRBD2	TRBJ2-1	TGCAGTGCTAGTACTAGCGGGATGAGCTCCTACAATGAGCAGTTCTTC	CSASTSGMSSYNEQFF
TRBV4-1	once	-	TRBJ1-1	TGCGCCAGCAGCCAAGATGACGCGAACACTGAAGCTTTCTTT	CASSQDDANTEAFF
TRBV5-6	-	-	TRBJ1-1	TGTGCCAGCAGCTTGGGGCACGTTCGGAACACTGAAGCTTTCTTT	CASSLGHVRNTEAFF
TRBV12-5	-	TRBD2	TRBJ2-2	TGTGCTAGGCGGGCGGGGGGGCCGGCCGGGGAGCTGTTTTTT	CARRAGGPAGELFF
TRBV28	-	-	TRBJ1-1	TGTGCCAGCAGTTTCCCCTATTTAGGTGTAATGAACACTGAAGCTTTCTTT	CASSFPYLGVMNTEAFF
TRBV4-2	-	-	TRBJ2-5	TGTGCCAGCAGCCAAGTTGGTCAGGACCTCACAGAGACCCAGTACTTC	CASSQVGQDLTETQYF
TRBV5-4	-	-	TRBJ2-3	TGTGCCAGCAGCGATCGTAGCAGCGGGGATACGCAGTATTTT	CASSDRSSGDTQYF
TRBV11-3	-	TRBD1	TRBJ1-2	TGTGCCAGCAGCCCTAGGACAGGGGGCTATGGCTACACCTTC	CASSPRTGGYGYTF
TRBV28	-	-	TRBJ1-2	TGTGCCAGCAGTTCCCCCCGGACTTACTATGGCTACACCTTC	CASSSPRTYYGYTF
TRBV3-1/TRBV3-2	-	TRBD1	TRBJ1-1	TGTGCCAGCAGCCCCCTAGGGACAGGGGGAACAACTGAAGCTTTCTTT	CASSPLGTGGTTEAFF
TRBV11-2	-	TRBD1	TRBJ2-6	TGTGCCAGCAGTGCTTGGGGCAGGGGGCGCCCCTCTGGGGCCAACGTCCTGACTTTC	CASSAWGRGRPSGANVLTF
TRBV27	-	TRBD1	TRBJ1-2	TGTGCCAGCAGCTCTTTCTTGGGACAGGACTATGGTAGGGGCTACACCTTC	CASSSFLGQDYGRGYTF
TRBV19	-	TRBD1	TRBJ1-5	TGTGCCAGTAGGCACCACAGGGGCGGCAATCAGCCCCAGCATTTT	CASRHHRGGNQPQHF
TRBV11-3	-	-	TRBJ2-2	TGTGCCAGCAGCTTAGGTGTGGGTCCTAACACCGGGGAGCTGTTTTTT	CASSLGVGPNTGELFF
TRBV2	-	-	TRBJ1-5	TGTGCCAGCAGTGAGGAACGGGGCCATCAGCCCCAGCATTTT	CASSEERGHQPQHF
TRBV6-4	-	-	TRBJ2-6	TGTGCCAGCAGTGTAGAGGGCTCTGGGGCCAACGTCCTGACTTTC	CASSVEGSGANVLTF
TRBV4-1	-	TRBD1	TRBJ1-4	TGCGCCAGCAGCCCCGGACAGGGGAGGGCTGAAAAACTGTTTTTT	CASSPGQGRAEKLFF
TRBV3-1/TRBV3-2	-	TRBD1	TRBJ1-2	TGTGCCAGCAGCCAAGATCCGCCAGGGGGCGTCTATGGCTACACCTTC	CASSQDPPGGVYGYTF
TRBV4-2	-	-	TRBJ2-5	TGTGCCAGCAGCCAAGAGGGTGGAAAAATCGAGACCCAGTACTTC	CASSQEGGKIETQYF
TRBV9	-	-	TRBJ1-5	TGTGCCAGCAGCAGGGAGCAGGGCAATCAGCCCCAGCATTTT	CASSREQGNQPQHF
TRBV18	-	-	TRBJ2-2	TGTGCCAGCTCACCACGGAACACCGGGGAGCTGTTTTTT	CASSPRNTGELFF
TRBV19	-	-	TRBJ1-5	TGTGCCAGTAGTATAGGGGGGGGCGCTCAGCCCCAGCATTTT	CASSIGGGAQPQHF